This TCR beta chain stems from a study of blood T cell repertoires in COVID-19. On the study more broadly: The study drew acute and convalescent COVID-19 samples from the United States, Italy and Spain.

In the study's own analysis: Estimates of nucleated cell counts were drawn from the amplification of reference gene primers. Clones were sequenced by immunoSEQ multiplex PCR, and TCRdb holds only the in-frame ones, with some missing. V and J calls and clone size come straight from that table; D and trimming were deduced from the DNA. This sample yields more than 70,000 clones, of which 75% to 85% are seen a single time; about a quarter belongs to the top ten. CDR3 length: 12 residues. Germline CDR1 reads LNHDA; CDR2 reads SQIVND (reference sequence). V was trimmed by 0 bases and J by 7 bases, leaving 6 bases between them.

The TCR comes from a human donor in a cohort sampled during active COVID-19. The V gene is TRBV19, the J gene TRBJ2-5, with no clear D. Sequenced: peripheral blood. The CDR3 DNA reads as TGTGCCAGTAGTATAGAGTTCGGGACCCAGTACTTC. Translated, it gives CASSIEFGTQYF.